Given below is one TCR beta chain in context. The CDR3 is made up of 14 amino acids. Looked up from germline, CDR1 is ENHRY and CDR2 is SYGVKD. V lost 7 bases and J 0 bases, leaving 11 bases between the germline ends. This sample stems from a study of T cell changes during pregnancy in multiple sclerosis. The table came from immunoSEQ multiplex PCR; TCRdb's copy has only in-frame clones and leaves some out. The repertoire holds 39,000 or so clones, with 75% to 95% as singletons. This receptor was obtained from a female donor with multiple sclerosis, enrolled in a pregnancy study. The chain uses TRBV10-3 and TRBJ2-3; D might be TRBD2 (6 bases). The sample here was CD8+ T cells from peripheral blood mononuclear cells, taken after pregnancy. For the CDR3, the DNA is TGTGCCATCACCGGGAGAGGGAGCACAGATACGCAGTATTTT. Translating gives CAITGRGSTDTQYF.